This T cell receptor beta chain emerged from a study of blood T cells in healthy people across ages. General study findings and limits: Greater diversity and more naive CD4+ cells were seen in long-lived donors than in aged donors.

A sample-barcoded 5' primer and a J-beta primer mix were used in a second PCR of roughly 7 to 11 cycles. Every sample gave at least 3 million paired-end reads containing CDR3. TCRdb recomputed calls from the 5' RACE reads with MiXCR, one row per CDR3 protein. The profile shows roughly 730,000 distinct CDR3 sequences, about 56% of them singletons. Regarding this clonotype: As yet, its antigen is unknown.

Germline lookup yields CDR1 SGHRS and CDR2 YFSETQ. Trimming left V 5 bases short and J 1 base short, with 12 bases between. The CDR3 is 14 amino acids. V and J are TRBV5-1 and TRBJ2-5; D is unclear. The sequence was obtained from a man aged 40-50 years in good health. Material for sequencing was blood. The CDR3 bases are TGCGCCAGCAGATTCGGACGGATCCAAGAGACCCAGTACTTC. It is translated as CASRFGRIQETQYF. Variable domain in full (rest from reference TRBV5-1 and TRBJ2-5): KAGVTQTPRYLIKTRGQQVTLSCSPISGHRSVSWYQQTPGQGLQFLFEYFSETQRNKGNFPGRFSGRQFSNSRSEMNVSTLELGDSALYLCASRFGRIQETQYFGPGTRLLVL.